These 9 T cell receptor beta chains were all obtained from the same sample, sequenced in a study of T-cell memory formation after mild COVID-19. TCRdb itself ran the 5' RACE reads through MiXCR, one entry per CDR3 protein. The sample lists more than 120,000 distinct CDR3 sequences; under 25% were seen once. Sequenced sample: PBMCs or a T cell subset sorted from them (not recorded which). The origin of the receptors is an adult woman who had mild COVID-19 (a few samples of this study predate the infection). Cell type and time point are not known.

This clonotype was picked up a small number of times. This CDR3 reads CASSPGTLAYEQYF. The CDR3 DNA reads TGTGCCAGCAGTCCAGGGACGCTTGCCTACGAGCAGTACTTC. The chain links TRBV6-5 to TRBJ2-7; D is perhaps TRBD1 or TRBD2 (5 bases each). Germline V gene data show CDR1 as MNHEY and CDR2 as SVGAGI. V lost 5 bases and J 2 bases, leaving 13 bases between the germline ends. CDR3 length: 14 residues.

In this sample, this clonotype turned up a few times. The chain uses TRBV29-1 and TRBJ2-3; 8 nucleotides line up with TRBD2. Germline loops: CDR1 SQVTM, CDR2 ANQGSEA. This CDR3 contains 14 residues. J was trimmed by 14 bases and V by 7 bases; bases with no gene match: 20. The CDR3 is CSGEQSGTSKLRYF. The CDR3, as DNA: TGCAGCGGCGAACAGTCCGGGACTAGTAAGTTGCGGTATTTT.

In this sample, this clonotype turned up a few times. The rearrangement joins TRBV20-1 to TRBJ1-1, with TRBD1 as a possible D gene (5 bases). V lost 6 bases and J 6 bases, leaving 14 bases between the germline ends. Germline assignment: CDR1 DFQATT and CDR2 SNEGSKA (reference sequence). There are 12 residues in the CDR3. The CDR3 here is CSAHRQFPEAFF. Written as DNA, the CDR3 is TGCAGTGCCCATAGACAGTTTCCTGAAGCTTTCTTT.

The genes are TRBV9 and TRBJ2-2, with unresolved D. V lost 0 bases, J lost 6 bases, and 6 bases lay in between. Germline V gives CDR1 SGDLS, CDR2 YYNGEE. The length of the CDR3 is 13 residues. The CDR3 sequence: CASSVVGAGELFF. CDR3 in DNA: TGTGCCAGCAGCGTAGTTGGGGCCGGGGAGCTGTTTTTT.

This clonotype was counted a few times. DNA of the CDR3: TGTGCCACCGCCCTCGGGGCCAGAAGCGGGCAGCAGTACTTC. Translating gives CATALGARSGQQYF. V is TRBV6-2 or TRBV6-3 and J is TRBJ2-7; tentatively, D is TRBD2 (6 bases). The CDR3 has 14 residues. CDR1 is MNHEY and CDR2 is SVGEGT in the germline V gene. V was cut by 10 bases and J by 8 bases, with 24 bases left in between.

This chain joins TRBV6-6 and TRBJ2-1; 11 bases are shared with TRBD2. Germline CDR1 reads MNHNY; CDR2 reads SVGAGI (reference sequence). The CDR3 is made up of 16 amino acids. V was pared by 7 bases and J by 7 bases, with 12 bases of the junction left unmatched. The CDR3 here is CASIAISGRAVNEQFF. The CDR3 DNA reads as TGTGCCAGCATCGCCATTAGCGGGAGGGCCGTAAATGAGCAGTTCTTC.

V gene TRBV18 combines with J gene TRBJ1-1, with D possibly TRBD1 on 5 matching bases. Per the germline V gene, CDR1 is KGHSH and CDR2 is LQKENI. The CDR3 runs to 14 residues. V was pared by 2 bases and J by 5 bases, with 12 bases between. CDR3 amino acids: CASSPGREATEAFF. Here the CDR3 DNA reads TGTGCCAGCTCACCAGGCAGGGAGGCGACTGAAGCTTTCTTT.

The J gene is TRBJ2-7, the V gene TRBV6-2 or TRBV6-3; D might be TRBD1 (5 bases). CDR1 MNHEY and CDR2 SVGEGT come from the germline V gene. This CDR3 has 13 amino acids. Trimming removed 6 bases from V and 6 bases from J, with 15 bases in between. This CDR3 is CASRGAVSSEQYF. The CDR3 region has the DNA TGTGCCAGCAGAGGGGCTGTCAGCTCCGAGCAGTACTTC.

This clonotype appeared a few times. The V and J genes are TRBV7-3 and TRBJ2-3; D possibly corresponds to TRBD2 (6 bases). The ends were cut back, 5 bases at V and 2 bases at J, with 17 bases in the middle. CDR3 length: 16 residues. Per germline, CDR1 SGHTA and CDR2 FQGTGA. The CDR3 bases are TGTGCCAGCAGCCCTGTTGGGGGGATCTCCACAGATACGCAGTATTTT. Translation gives CASSPVGGISTDTQYF.